This T cell receptor beta chain was observed in a study of shared clonotypes between healthy human individuals. The CDR3 totals 18 residues. Germline V gene sequence: CDR1 GTSNPN, CDR2 SVGIG (reference sequence). V was shortened by 3 bases and J by 4 bases, with 28 bases between the two germline ends. Produced via immunoSEQ multiplex PCR; TCRdb's table is partial and in-frame only. The sample holds approximately 500,000 clones; about 96% are singletons and the top ten take roughly 0.06%. This rearrangement joins TRBV30 to TRBJ2-7; D is tentatively TRBD1 or TRBD2 (6 bases each). The sequenced sample was naive CD4+ T cells sorted from blood. The subset here: CD45RA+ positively selected. The origin of this receptor is a woman aged 25-40 years in good health. In nucleotides, the CDR3 is TGTGCCTGGAGAGCCCCGGGGGCGTCTCGGGGGAGACAGTACGAGCAGTACTTC. Translated, it gives CAWRAPGASRGRQYEQYF. Full variable domain (rest looked up from reference TRBV30 and TRBJ2-7): SQTIHQWPATLVQPVGSPLSLECTVEGTSNPNLYWYRQAAGRGLQLLFYSVGIGQISSEVPQNLSASRPQDRQFILSSKKLLLSDSGFYLCAWRAPGASRGRQYEQYFGPGTRLTVT.